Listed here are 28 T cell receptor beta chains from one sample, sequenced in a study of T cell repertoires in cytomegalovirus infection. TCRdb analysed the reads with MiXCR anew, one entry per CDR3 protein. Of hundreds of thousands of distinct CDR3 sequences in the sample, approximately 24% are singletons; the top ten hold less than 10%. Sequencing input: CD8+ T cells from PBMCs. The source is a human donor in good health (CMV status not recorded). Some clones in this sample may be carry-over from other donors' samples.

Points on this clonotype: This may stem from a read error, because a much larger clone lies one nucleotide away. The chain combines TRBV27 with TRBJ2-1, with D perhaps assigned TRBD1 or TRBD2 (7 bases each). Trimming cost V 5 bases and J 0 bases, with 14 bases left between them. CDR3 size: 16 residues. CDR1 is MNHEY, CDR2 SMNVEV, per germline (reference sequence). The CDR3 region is CASSVQGTISYNEQFF. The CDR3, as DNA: TGTGCCAGCAGTGTACAGGGGACTATCTCCTACAATGAGCAGTTCTTC.

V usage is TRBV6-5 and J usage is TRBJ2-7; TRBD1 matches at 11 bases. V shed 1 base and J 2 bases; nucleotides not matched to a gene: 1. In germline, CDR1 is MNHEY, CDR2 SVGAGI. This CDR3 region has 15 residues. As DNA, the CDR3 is TGTGCCAGCAGTTACTGGGGACAGGGGGCCTACGAGCAGTACTTC. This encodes CASSYWGQGAYEQYF.

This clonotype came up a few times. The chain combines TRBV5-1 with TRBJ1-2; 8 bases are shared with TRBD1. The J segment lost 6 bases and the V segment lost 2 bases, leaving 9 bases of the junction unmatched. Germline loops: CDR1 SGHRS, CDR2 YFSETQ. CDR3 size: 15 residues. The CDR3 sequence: CASSFGQGSHHGYTF. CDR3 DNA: TGCGCCAGCAGCTTCGGACAGGGTAGCCACCATGGCTACACCTTC.

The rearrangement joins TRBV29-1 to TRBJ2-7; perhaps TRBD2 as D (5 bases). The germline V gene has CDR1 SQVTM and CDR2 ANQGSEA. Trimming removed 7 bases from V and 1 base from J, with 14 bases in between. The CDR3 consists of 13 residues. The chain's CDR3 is CSAPVGVSYEQYF. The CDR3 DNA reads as TGCAGCGCCCCGGTCGGGGTTTCCTACGAGCAGTACTTC.

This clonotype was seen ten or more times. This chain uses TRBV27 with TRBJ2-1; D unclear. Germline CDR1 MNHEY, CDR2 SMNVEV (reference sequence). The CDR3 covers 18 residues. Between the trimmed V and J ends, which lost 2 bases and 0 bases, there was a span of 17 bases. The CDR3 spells CASSLEHGGPSSYNEQFF. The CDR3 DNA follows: TGTGCCAGCAGTTTAGAGCATGGTGGTCCCAGCTCCTACAATGAGCAGTTCTTC.

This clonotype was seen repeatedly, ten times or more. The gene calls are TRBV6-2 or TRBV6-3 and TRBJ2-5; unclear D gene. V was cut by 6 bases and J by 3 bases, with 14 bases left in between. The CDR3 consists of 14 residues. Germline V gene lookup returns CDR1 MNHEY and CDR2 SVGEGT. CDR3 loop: CASSSLGREETQYF. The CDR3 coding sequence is TGTGCCAGCAGCAGTCTAGGACGGGAAGAGACCCAGTACTTC.

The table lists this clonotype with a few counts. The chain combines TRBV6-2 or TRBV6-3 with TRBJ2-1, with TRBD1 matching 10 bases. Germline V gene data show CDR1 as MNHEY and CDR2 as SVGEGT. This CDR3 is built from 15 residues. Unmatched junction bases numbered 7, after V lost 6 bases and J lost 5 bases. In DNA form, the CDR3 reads TGTGCCAGCAGGGGACAGGGGACGCATGACAATGAGCAGTTCTTC. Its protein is CASRGQGTHDNEQFF.

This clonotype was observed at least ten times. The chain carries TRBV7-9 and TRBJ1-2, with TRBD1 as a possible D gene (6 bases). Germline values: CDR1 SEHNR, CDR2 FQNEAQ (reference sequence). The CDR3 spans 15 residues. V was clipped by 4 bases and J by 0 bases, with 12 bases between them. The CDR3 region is CASSSDSIANYGYTF. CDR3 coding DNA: TGTGCCAGCAGCTCGGACAGTATCGCTAACTATGGCTACACCTTC.

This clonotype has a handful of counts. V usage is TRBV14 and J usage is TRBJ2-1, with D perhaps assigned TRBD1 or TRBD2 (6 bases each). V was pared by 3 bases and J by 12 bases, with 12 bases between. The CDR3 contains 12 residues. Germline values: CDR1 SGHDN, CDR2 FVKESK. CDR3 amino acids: CASSQIPGAQFF. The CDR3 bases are TGTGCCAGCAGCCAGATACCGGGGGCGCAGTTCTTC.

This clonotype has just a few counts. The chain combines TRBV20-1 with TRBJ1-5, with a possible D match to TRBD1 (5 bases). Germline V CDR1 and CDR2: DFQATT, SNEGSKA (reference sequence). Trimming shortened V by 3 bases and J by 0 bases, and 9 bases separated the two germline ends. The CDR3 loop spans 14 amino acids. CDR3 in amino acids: CSASGGYSNQPQHF. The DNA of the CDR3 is TGCAGTGCTAGTGGGGGATATAGCAATCAGCCCCAGCATTTT.

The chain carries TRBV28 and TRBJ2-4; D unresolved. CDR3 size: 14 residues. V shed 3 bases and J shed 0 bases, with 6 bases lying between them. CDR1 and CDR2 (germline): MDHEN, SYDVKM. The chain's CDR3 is CASSLAIAKNIQYF. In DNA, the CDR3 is TGTGCCAGCAGTTTGGCGATAGCCAAAAACATTCAGTACTTC.

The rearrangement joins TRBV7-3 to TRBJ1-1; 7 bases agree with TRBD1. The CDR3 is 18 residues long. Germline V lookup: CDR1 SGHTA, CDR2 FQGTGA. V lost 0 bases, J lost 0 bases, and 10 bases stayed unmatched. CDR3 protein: CASSLTPTGALLNTEAFF. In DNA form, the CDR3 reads TGTGCCAGCAGCTTAACGCCCACAGGGGCCCTCTTGAACACTGAAGCTTTCTTT.

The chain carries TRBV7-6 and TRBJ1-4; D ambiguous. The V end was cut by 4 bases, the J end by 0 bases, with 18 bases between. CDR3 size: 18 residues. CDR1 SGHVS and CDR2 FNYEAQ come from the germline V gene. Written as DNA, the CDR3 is TGTGCCAGCAGCTCAATACCCATATCCAGATCAACTAATGAAAAACTGTTTTTT. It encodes CASSSIPISRSTNEKLFF.

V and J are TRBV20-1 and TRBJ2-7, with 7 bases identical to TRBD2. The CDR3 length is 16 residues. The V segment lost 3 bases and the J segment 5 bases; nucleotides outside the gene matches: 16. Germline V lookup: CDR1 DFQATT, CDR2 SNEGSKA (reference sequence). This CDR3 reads CSARGATRTSLHEQYV. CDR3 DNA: TGCAGTGCTAGGGGTGCCACCCGGACTAGTCTTCACGAGCAGTACGTC.

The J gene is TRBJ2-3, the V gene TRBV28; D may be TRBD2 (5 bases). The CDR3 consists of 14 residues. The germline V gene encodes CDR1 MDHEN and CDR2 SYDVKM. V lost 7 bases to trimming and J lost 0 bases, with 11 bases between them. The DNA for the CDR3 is TGTGCCAGCACCTGGCGGACTAGCACAGATACGCAGTATTTT. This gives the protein CASTWRTSTDTQYF.

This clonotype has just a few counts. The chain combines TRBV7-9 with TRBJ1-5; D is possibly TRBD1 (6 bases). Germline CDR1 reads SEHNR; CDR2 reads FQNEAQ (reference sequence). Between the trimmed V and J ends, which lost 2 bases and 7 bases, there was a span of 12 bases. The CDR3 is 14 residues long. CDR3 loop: CASSLQGIGQPQHF. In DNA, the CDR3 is TGTGCCAGCAGCTTACAGGGGATCGGACAGCCCCAGCATTTT. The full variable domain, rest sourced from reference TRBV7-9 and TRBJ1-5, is DTGVSQNPRHKITKRGQNVTFRCDPISEHNRLYWYRQTLGQGPEFLTYFQNEAQLEKSRLLSDRFSAERPKGSFSTLEIQRTEQGDSAMYLCASSLQGIGQPQHFGDGTRLSIL.

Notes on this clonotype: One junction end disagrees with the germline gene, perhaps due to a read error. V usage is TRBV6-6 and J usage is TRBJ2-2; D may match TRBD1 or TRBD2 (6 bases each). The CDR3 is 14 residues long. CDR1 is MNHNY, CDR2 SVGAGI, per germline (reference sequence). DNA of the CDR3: TGTGTCAGCAGCCCCACGGGGGCCAACGGGGAGCTGTTTTTT. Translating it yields CVSSPTGANGELFF.

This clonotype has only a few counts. This CDR3 is CASSPRLTGKNTEAFF. DNA of the CDR3: TGTGCCAGCAGTCCTCGACTGACAGGGAAAAACACTGAAGCTTTCTTT. The chain has TRBV28 and TRBJ1-1; TRBD1 agrees at 7 bases. The V gene end was trimmed by 5 bases and the J gene end by 2 bases; junction bases not matched to a gene: 11. Per the germline V gene, CDR1 is MDHEN and CDR2 is SYDVKM. The CDR3 has 16 residues.

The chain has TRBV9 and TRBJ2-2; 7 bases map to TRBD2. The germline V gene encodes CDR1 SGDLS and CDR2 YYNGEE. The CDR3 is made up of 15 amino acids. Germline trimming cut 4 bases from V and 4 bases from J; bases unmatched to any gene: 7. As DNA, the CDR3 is TGTGCCAGCAGCCCCTGGGCTAGCGGCACCGGGGAGCTGTTTTTT. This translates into CASSPWASGTGELFF. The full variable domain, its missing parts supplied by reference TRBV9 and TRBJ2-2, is DSGVTQTPKHLITATGQRVTLRCSPRSGDLSVYWYQQSLDQGLQFLIQYYNGEERAKGNILERFSAQQFPDLHSELNLSSLELGDSALYFCASSPWASGTGELFFGEGSRLTVL.

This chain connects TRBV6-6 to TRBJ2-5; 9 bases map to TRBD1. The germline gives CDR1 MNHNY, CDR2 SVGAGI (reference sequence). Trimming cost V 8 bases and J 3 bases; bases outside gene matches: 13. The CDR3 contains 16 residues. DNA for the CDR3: TGTGCCAGCCTACCCCGAACTTGGGACAGGGAAGAGACCCAGTACTTC. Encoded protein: CASLPRTWDREETQYF.

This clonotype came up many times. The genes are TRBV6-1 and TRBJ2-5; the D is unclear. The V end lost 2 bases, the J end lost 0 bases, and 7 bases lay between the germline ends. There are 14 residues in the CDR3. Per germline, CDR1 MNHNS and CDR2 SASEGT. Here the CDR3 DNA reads TGTGCCAGCAGTGAATACCCGTACCAAGAGACCCAGTACTTC. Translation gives CASSEYPYQETQYF.

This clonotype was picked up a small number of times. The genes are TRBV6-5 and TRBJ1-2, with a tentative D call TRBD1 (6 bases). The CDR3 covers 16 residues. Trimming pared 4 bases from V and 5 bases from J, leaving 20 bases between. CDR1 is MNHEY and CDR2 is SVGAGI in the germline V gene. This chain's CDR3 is CASSLQGYSVSYGYTF. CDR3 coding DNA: TGTGCCAGCAGTTTACAGGGATACTCTGTTTCGTATGGCTACACCTTC.

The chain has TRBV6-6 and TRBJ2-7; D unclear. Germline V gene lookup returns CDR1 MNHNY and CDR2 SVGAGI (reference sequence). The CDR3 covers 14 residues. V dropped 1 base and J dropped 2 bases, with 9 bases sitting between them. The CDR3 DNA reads TGTGCCAGCAGTTACTTAGGACGGGCCTACGAGCAGTACGTC. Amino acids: CASSYLGRAYEQYV.

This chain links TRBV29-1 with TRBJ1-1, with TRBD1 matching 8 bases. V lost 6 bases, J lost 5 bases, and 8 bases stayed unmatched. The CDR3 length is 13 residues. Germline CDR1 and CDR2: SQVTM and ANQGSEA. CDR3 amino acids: CSVAPGQATEAFF. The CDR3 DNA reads TGCAGCGTAGCTCCGGGACAGGCGACTGAAGCTTTCTTT. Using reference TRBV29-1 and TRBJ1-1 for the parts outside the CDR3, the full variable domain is SAVISQKPSRDICQRGTSLTIQCQVDSQVTMMFWYRQQPGQSLTLIATANQGSEATYESGFVIDKFPISRPNLTFSTLTVSNMSPEDSSIYLCSVAPGQATEAFFGQGTRLTVV.

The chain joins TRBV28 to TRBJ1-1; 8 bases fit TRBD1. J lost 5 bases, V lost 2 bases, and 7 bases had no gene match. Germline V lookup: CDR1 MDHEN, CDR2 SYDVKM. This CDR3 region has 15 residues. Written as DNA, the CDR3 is TGTGCCAGCAGTTTAAGGCAGGGGGCCGGGACTGAAGCTTTCTTT. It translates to CASSLRQGAGTEAFF.

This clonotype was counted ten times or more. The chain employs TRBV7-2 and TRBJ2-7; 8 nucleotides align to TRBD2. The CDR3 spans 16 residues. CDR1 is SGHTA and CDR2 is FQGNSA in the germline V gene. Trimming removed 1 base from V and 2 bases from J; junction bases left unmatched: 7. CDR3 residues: CASSLGWSGGTYEQYF. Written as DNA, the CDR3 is TGTGCCAGCAGCTTAGGTTGGAGCGGGGGTACCTACGAGCAGTACTTC.

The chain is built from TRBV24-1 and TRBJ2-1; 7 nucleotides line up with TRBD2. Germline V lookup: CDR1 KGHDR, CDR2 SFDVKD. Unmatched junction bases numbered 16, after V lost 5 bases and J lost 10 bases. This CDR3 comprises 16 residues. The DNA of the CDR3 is TGTGCCACCAGTGCCCGTGGGGAGGGATTGGCAAGAGAGCAGTTCTTC. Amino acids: CATSARGEGLAREQFF.

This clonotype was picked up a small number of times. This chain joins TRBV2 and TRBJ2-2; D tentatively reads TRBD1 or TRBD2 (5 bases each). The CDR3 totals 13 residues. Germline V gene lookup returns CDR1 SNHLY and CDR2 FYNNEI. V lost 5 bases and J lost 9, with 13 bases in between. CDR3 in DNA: TGTGCCAGCAGTAGGGACCTAGGCTGGGAGCTGTTTTTT. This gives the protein CASSRDLGWELFF.